These 27 T cell receptor beta chains share one sample of origin, sequenced in a study of cytomegalovirus exposure and HLA in healthy donors. Produced via immunoSEQ multiplex PCR; TCRdb's table is partial and in-frame only. The sample shows 38,000 or so clones, over 85% of them seen only once. Source material: PBMCs. The receptors here all came from a man younger than 35 in good health and CMV-seronegative.

This chain connects TRBV19 to TRBJ2-1, with TRBD2 identical over 9 bases. The V segment lost 5 bases and the J segment 5 bases; nucleotides outside the gene matches: 7. From germline, CDR1 is LNHDA and CDR2 SQIVND (reference sequence). There are 15 residues in the CDR3. This chain's CDR3 is CASSYLAGTNNEQFF. The CDR3 coding sequence is TGTGCCAGTAGTTACCTAGCGGGGACAAACAATGAGCAGTTCTTC.

This rearrangement joins TRBV7-2 to TRBJ1-4; D is unresolved. The CDR3 sequence is 15 residues long. The V gene lost 5 bases and the J gene lost 0 bases, with 10 bases spanning the gap. The germline V gene encodes CDR1 SGHTA and CDR2 FQGNSA. In DNA, the CDR3 is TGTGCCAGCAGCCCCCCATTTGCAACTAATGAAAAACTGTTTTTT. Translation gives CASSPPFATNEKLFF.

The chain employs TRBV6-6 and TRBJ1-1; no definite D call. The CDR3 spans 14 residues. CDR1 and CDR2 from the germline V gene are MNHNY and SVGAGI (reference sequence). Trimming shortened V by 4 bases and J by 1 base, and 10 bases separated the two germline ends. CDR3 region: CASSLRTKNTEAFF. The CDR3 DNA is TGTGCCAGCAGTTTAAGGACTAAGAACACTGAAGCTTTCTTT.

This chain joins TRBV5-1 and TRBJ2-1; no reliable D call. The CDR3 is 13 amino acids. V was trimmed by 0 bases and J by 4 bases, leaving 5 bases between them. Germline loops: CDR1 SGHRS, CDR2 YFSETQ. DNA for the CDR3: TGCGCCAGCAGCTTGGGGCCATACAATGAGCAGTTCTTC. Its translation: CASSLGPYNEQFF.

The rearrangement links TRBV5-1 to TRBJ1-3; TRBD1 aligns across 8 bases. The CDR3 has 15 amino acids. The germline V gene encodes CDR1 SGHRS and CDR2 YFSETQ. V shed 3 bases, J shed 2 bases, and the junction held 4 bases outside the gene matches. CDR3 loop: CASSSGQGPGNTIYF. The CDR3 bases are TGCGCCAGCAGCTCCGGACAGGGCCCTGGAAACACCATATATTTT.

V and J are TRBV6-1 and TRBJ1-6, with D perhaps matching TRBD1 (6 bases). The V end was cut by 0 bases, the J end by 6 bases, with 9 bases between. The CDR3 is 15 amino acids. Germline V gene lookup returns CDR1 MNHNS and CDR2 SASEGT. The CDR3 sequence is CASSEARGANSPLHF. DNA for the CDR3: TGTGCCAGCAGTGAAGCCAGGGGCGCTAATTCACCCCTCCACTTT.

The V and J genes are TRBV13 and TRBJ2-3; TRBD1 matches at 7 bases. Germline V gene sequence: CDR1 PRHDT, CDR2 FYEKMQ (reference sequence). V lost 5 bases, J lost 1 base, and 12 bases stayed unmatched. The CDR3 is 17 amino acids. CDR3 in amino acids: CASSHGKQGIGTDTQYF. The DNA for the CDR3 is TGTGCCAGCAGCCATGGTAAACAGGGGATTGGCACAGATACGCAGTATTTT.

The chain combines TRBV6-1 with TRBJ2-1; D is unclear. The V gene's germline CDR1 is MNHNS and CDR2 SASEGT. With 4 bases removed from V and 4 bases from J, the gap between germline ends came to 8 bases. The CDR3 length is 13 residues. The CDR3 sequence is CASSVYSYNEQFF. CDR3 coding DNA: TGTGCCAGCAGTGTCTACAGTTACAATGAGCAGTTCTTC.

The chain links TRBV19 to TRBJ1-5, with D uncertain. The CDR3 extends over 13 amino acids. Germline V lookup: CDR1 LNHDA, CDR2 SQIVND (reference sequence). V lost 0 bases to trimming and J lost 3 bases, with 3 bases between them. Here the CDR3 reads CASSIDINQPQHF. CDR3 DNA: TGTGCCAGTAGTATAGACATCAATCAGCCCCAGCATTTT.

This chain links TRBV7-9 with TRBJ2-5, with 8 positions matching TRBD2. The CDR3 loop spans 18 amino acids. V trimming: 1 base; J trimming: 5 bases; junction bases outside the gene matches: 15. The germline gives CDR1 SEHNR, CDR2 FQNEAQ (reference sequence). The CDR3 is CASSLDGRDRRGGETQYF. The CDR3, as DNA: TGTGCCAGCAGCTTAGACGGGAGGGACCGTCGGGGGGGGGAGACCCAGTACTTC.

The CDR3 sequence is CASSLAVRRERNYNEQFF. For the CDR3, the DNA is TGTGCCAGCAGCTTAGCGGTACGGCGGGAGAGGAACTACAATGAGCAGTTCTTC. This chain links TRBV7-9 with TRBJ2-1, with 7 bases aligning to TRBD2. J gave up 3 bases and V 0 bases, and 11 bases lay outside the gene matches. Germline V gives CDR1 SEHNR, CDR2 FQNEAQ (reference sequence). The CDR3 covers 18 residues.

The CDR3 region has the DNA TGTGCCAGCAGCTTTAGAGGGACTACTAGCACAGATACGCAGTATTTT. Its protein product is CASSFRGTTSTDTQYF. The chain carries TRBV7-9 and TRBJ2-3, with 7 nucleotides matching TRBD2. There are 16 residues in the CDR3. The germline V gene encodes CDR1 SEHNR and CDR2 FQNEAQ (reference sequence). Trimming took 3 bases from V and 0 from J; bases not matched to a gene: 6.

The gene calls are TRBV28 and TRBJ2-1; no clear D gene. Germline CDR1 and CDR2: MDHEN and SYDVKM. This CDR3 spans 15 amino acids. Deletions cut 5 bases from V and 0 bases from J, with 11 bases between. The CDR3 region is CASSDVLSSYNEQFF. CDR3 in DNA: TGTGCCAGCAGTGATGTCCTAAGCTCCTACAATGAGCAGTTCTTC.

This clone has just a few counts. This rearrangement joins TRBV2 to TRBJ2-2; 9 bases fit TRBD2. V lost 11 bases and J lost 7; bases outside the gene matches: 11. Germline assignment: CDR1 SNHLY and CDR2 FYNNEI. The CDR3 is 14 residues long. The DNA for the CDR3 is TGTGCCGGGACCGGGACTAGCAGTTTCGGGGAGCTGTTTTTT. Residues: CAGTGTSSFGELFF.

This clone was seen a single time. The chain uses TRBV30 and TRBJ1-5; TRBD1 matches 10 bases. The germline V gene encodes CDR1 GTSNPN and CDR2 SVGIG (reference sequence). The CDR3 runs 18 residues. The CDR3 nucleotides are TGTGCTTTAAACACAAAGGACAGGGGGAGGTATAGCAATCAGCCCCAGCATTTT. Translated, it gives CALNTKDRGRYSNQPQHF.

The V and J genes are TRBV29-1 and TRBJ2-3, with D tentatively TRBD2 (6 bases). CDR3 length: 15 amino acids. Germline V gives CDR1 SQVTM, CDR2 ANQGSEA. Trimming took off 6 bases at V and 1 base at J, with 17 bases between the two ends. CDR3 protein: CSVNPGGPRTDTQYF. The CDR3 nucleotides are TGCAGCGTCAACCCCGGGGGACCCCGCACAGATACGCAGTATTTT.

The rearrangement joins TRBV30 to TRBJ2-3, with 10 bases matching TRBD2. V lost 4 bases, J lost 6 bases, and 10 bases stayed unmatched. From germline, CDR1 is GTSNPN and CDR2 SVGIG (reference sequence). This CDR3 contains 15 residues. Here the CDR3 DNA reads TGTGCCTGGACCCACGGGAGCGGGGGGGACGATACGCAGTATTTT. Amino acid sequence: CAWTHGSGGDDTQYF.

The chain employs TRBV6-1 and TRBJ1-2; 9 bases line up with TRBD1. With 6 bases clipped from V and 10 bases from J, the junction kept 9 bases outside the gene matches. Looked up from germline, CDR1 is MNHNS and CDR2 is SASEGT. The CDR3 totals 13 residues. For the CDR3, the DNA is TGTGCCAGCAGGACTGGGACAGGGAATCTCTACACCTTC. Protein: CASRTGTGNLYTF.

The CDR3 DNA follows: TGTGCCAGCACCCAAAGCGGGGGCGAAAAACTGTTTTTT. This codes for CASTQSGGEKLFF. This chain connects TRBV2 to TRBJ1-4, with D perhaps matching TRBD1 (6 bases). Germline V lookup: CDR1 SNHLY, CDR2 FYNNEI. The ends were cut back, 7 bases at V and 8 bases at J, with 14 bases in the middle. The CDR3 is 13 amino acids. The entire variable domain, with the rest obtained from reference TRBV2 and TRBJ1-4, is as follows: EPEVTQTPSHQVTQMGQEVILRCVPISNHLYFYWYRQILGQKVEFLVSFYNNEISEKSEIFDDQFSVERPDGSNFTLKIRSTKLEDSAMYFCASTQSGGEKLFFGSGTQLSVL.

The V gene is TRBV27, the J gene TRBJ1-5; D is perhaps TRBD1 (5 bases). CDR3 length: 13 amino acids. Germline CDR1 reads MNHEY; CDR2 reads SMNVEV (reference sequence). V lost 6 bases and J lost 4, with 10 bases in between. In DNA, the CDR3 is TGTGCCAGCAGAGGACAAAGGAATCAGCCCCAGCATTTT. This translates into CASRGQRNQPQHF.

The rearrangement uses TRBV2 and TRBJ1-1; weak D call: TRBD1 (6 bases). V shed 2 bases and J shed 4 bases, with 14 bases lying between them. The germline V gene has CDR1 SNHLY and CDR2 FYNNEI. The CDR3 covers 15 residues. The DNA for the CDR3 is TGTGCCAGCAGTGAAACACAGGGACGGATCACTGAAGCTTTCTTT. It yields the protein CASSETQGRITEAFF.

V gene TRBV2 combines with J gene TRBJ1-5; no definite D call. Per the germline V gene, CDR1 is SNHLY and CDR2 is FYNNEI. The CDR3 covers 15 residues. The germline V and J ends were trimmed by 8 bases and 0 bases, with 14 bases remaining between them. This chain's CDR3 is CASQEAKHSNQPQHF. The CDR3 DNA follows: TGTGCCAGCCAGGAGGCCAAGCATAGCAATCAGCCCCAGCATTTT.

The chain combines TRBV6-6 with TRBJ2-3; D gene ambiguous. V was pared by 5 bases and J by 4 bases, with 7 bases between. The CDR3 loop spans 12 amino acids. Germline CDR1 reads MNHNY; CDR2 reads SVGAGI (reference sequence). The CDR3 spells CASSPGSDTQYF. CDR3 in DNA: TGTGCCAGCAGTCCCGGGTCAGATACGCAGTATTTT.

The rearrangement joins TRBV19 to TRBJ2-1; 14 nucleotides line up with TRBD2. Trimming cost V 7 bases and J 10 bases; bases outside gene matches: 9. Germline loops: CDR1 LNHDA, CDR2 SQIVND (reference sequence). This CDR3 is 15 amino acids long. CDR3 nucleotide sequence: TGTGCCAGTACCACGGGACTAGCGGGGGTTGGCGAGCAGTTCTTC. Protein sequence: CASTTGLAGVGEQFF.

The CDR3 loop reads CAISVGSGGYTF. The CDR3 DNA sequence: TGTGCCATCAGTGTAGGCAGCGGTGGCTACACCTTC. J is TRBJ1-2 and V is TRBV10-3; no firm D call. Germline V gene sequence: CDR1 ENHRY, CDR2 SYGVKD. V shed 4 bases and J shed 7 bases, with 10 bases lying between them. The CDR3 sequence is 12 residues long.

This clone was recorded only once. This chain joins TRBV28 and TRBJ1-1, with no clear D. Deletions cut 6 bases from V and 1 base from J, with 12 bases between. Germline loops: CDR1 MDHEN, CDR2 SYDVKM. The CDR3 sequence is 14 residues long. CDR3 bases: TGTGCCAGCAGCCAGATTTCGCCGAACACTGAAGCTTTCTTT. Its protein is CASSQISPNTEAFF.

The V call is TRBV2, the J call TRBJ2-4; D is ambiguous. Germline-derived CDR1 and CDR2 are SNHLY and FYNNEI. Trimming removed 0 bases from V and 4 bases from J, with 13 bases in between. The CDR3 sequence is 16 residues long. This CDR3 is CASSEALRTKKNIQYF. The DNA for the CDR3 is TGTGCCAGCAGTGAAGCGCTAAGAACTAAGAAAAACATTCAGTACTTC.